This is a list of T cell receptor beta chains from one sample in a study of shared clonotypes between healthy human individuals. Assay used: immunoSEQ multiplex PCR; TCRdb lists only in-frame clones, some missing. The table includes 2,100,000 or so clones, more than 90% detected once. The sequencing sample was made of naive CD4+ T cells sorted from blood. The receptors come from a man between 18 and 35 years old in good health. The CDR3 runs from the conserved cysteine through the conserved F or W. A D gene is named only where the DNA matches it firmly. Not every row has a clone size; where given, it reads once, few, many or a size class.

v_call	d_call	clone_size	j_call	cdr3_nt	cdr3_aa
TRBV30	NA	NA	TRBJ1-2	TGTGCCTGGGCAACGATTGGGAAGTCTGGCTACACCTTC	CAWATIGKSGYTF
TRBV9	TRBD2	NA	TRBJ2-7	TGTGCCAGCAGCCCCGGGGGGGGGCCGGAAGACTACGAGCAGTACTTC	CASSPGGGPEDYEQYF
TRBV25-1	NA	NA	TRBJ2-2	TGTGCCAGCAGTGAATGGGTCAGATCGAACACCGGGGAGCTGTTTTTT	CASSEWVRSNTGELFF
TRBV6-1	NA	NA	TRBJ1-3	TGTGCCAGCAGGCACGTCTCTGGAAACACCATATATTTT	CASRHVSGNTIYF
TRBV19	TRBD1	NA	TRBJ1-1	TGTGCCAGTGCCGCGCAGGGGGTGAACACTGAAGCTTTCTTT	CASAAQGVNTEAFF
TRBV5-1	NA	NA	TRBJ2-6	TGCGCCAGCAGCGCGGACGGGATCTCTGGGGCCAACGTCCTGACTTTC	CASSADGISGANVLTF
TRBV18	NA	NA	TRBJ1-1	TGTGCCAGCTCACCTCTCCAGGTTGGTGGCACTGAAGCTTTCTTT	CASSPLQVGGTEAFF
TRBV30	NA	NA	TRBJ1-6	TGTGCCTGCACCGACAGTAACAATTCACCCCTCCACTTT	CACTDSNNSPLHF
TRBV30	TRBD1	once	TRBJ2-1	TGTGCCTTGAGGGGGCGAGTGTCCTACAATGAGCAGTTCTTC	CALRGRVSYNEQFF
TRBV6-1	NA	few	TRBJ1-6	TGTGCCAGCAGTGAATTGGGGAATTCACCCCTCCACTTT	CASSELGNSPLHF
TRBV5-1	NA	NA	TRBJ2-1	TGCGCCAGCAGCTTGTATCCGGGGGTCTTGGCGGTGAATGAGCAGTTCTTC	CASSLYPGVLAVNEQFF